This TCR beta chain was identified in a study of blood T cells in healthy people across ages. The CDR3 has 15 amino acids. V was shortened by 4 bases and J by 0 bases, with 12 bases between the two germline ends. CDR1 and CDR2 (germline): SQVTM, ANQGSEA. Every participating donor contributed 7.5 to 10 milliliters of peripheral blood through a draw. Then a second PCR, running about 6 to 12 cycles, was carried out with a sample-barcoded 5' primer and a J-beta primer mix. Carrying 12 random nucleotides, a template-switch adaptor labeled each individual cDNA molecule. TCRdb redid the calling of the 5' RACE reads with MiXCR, one entry per CDR3 protein. The sample lists around 800,000 distinct CDR3 sequences, roughly 44% occurring once.

The genes are TRBV29-1 and TRBJ1-4; D is unclear. The clonotype originates from a man aged 55 to 70 in good health. Sequenced input: blood. The CDR3 coding sequence is TGCAGCGTTGGTCTTGGAGGGTCAACTAATGAAAAACTGTTTTTT. Protein: CSVGLGGSTNEKLFF.